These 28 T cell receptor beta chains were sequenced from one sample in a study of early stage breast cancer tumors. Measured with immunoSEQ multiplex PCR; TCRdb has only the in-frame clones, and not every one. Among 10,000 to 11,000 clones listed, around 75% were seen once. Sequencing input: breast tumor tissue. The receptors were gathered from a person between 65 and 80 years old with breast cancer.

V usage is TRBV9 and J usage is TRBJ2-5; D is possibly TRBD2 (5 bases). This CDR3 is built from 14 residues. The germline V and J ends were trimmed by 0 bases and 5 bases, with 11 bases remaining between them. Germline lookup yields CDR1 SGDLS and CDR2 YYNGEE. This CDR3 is CASSVDGWRETQYF. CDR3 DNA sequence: TGTGCCAGCAGCGTAGACGGGTGGAGGGAGACCCAGTACTTC.

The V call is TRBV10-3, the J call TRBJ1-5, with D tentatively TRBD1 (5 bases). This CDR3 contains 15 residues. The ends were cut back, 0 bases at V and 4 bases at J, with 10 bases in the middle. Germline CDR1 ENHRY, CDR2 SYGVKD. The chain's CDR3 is CAISESLGGNQPQHF. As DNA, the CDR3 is TGTGCCATCAGTGAGTCGTTGGGGGGGAATCAGCCCCAGCATTTT.

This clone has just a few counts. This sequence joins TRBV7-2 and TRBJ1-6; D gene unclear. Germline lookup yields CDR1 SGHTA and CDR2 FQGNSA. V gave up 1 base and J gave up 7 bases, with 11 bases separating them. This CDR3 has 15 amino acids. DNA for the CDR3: TGTGCCAGCAGCTTAGTCGAGGGTCTGAATTCACCCCTCCACTTT. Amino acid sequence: CASSLVEGLNSPLHF.

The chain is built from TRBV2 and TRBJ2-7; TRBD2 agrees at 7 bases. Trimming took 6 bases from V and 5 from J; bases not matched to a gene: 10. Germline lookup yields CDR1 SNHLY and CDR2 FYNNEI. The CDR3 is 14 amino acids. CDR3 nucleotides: TGTGCCAGCAGGGAGACTAGCACATCGGACGAGCAGTACTTC. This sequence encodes CASRETSTSDEQYF.

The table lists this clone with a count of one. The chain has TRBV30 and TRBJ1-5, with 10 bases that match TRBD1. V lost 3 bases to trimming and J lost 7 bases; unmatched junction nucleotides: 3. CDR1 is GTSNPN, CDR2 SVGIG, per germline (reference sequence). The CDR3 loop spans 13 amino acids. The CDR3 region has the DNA TGTGCCTGGAGCCGGGACAGGGGCCAGCCCCAGCATTTT. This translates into CAWSRDRGQPQHF.

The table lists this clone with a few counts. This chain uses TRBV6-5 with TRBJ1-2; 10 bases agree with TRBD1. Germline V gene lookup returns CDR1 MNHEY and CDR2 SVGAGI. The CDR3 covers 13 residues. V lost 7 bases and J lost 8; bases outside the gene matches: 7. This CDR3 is CASTTGGAAGYTF. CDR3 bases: TGTGCCAGCACGACAGGGGGCGCAGCAGGCTACACCTTC.

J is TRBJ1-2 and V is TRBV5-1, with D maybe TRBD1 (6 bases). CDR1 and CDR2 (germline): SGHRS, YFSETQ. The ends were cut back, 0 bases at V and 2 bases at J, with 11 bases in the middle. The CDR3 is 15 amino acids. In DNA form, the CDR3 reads TGCGCCAGCAGCTTGGTCGCAGGGGCCAACTATGGCTACACCTTC. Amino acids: CASSLVAGANYGYTF.

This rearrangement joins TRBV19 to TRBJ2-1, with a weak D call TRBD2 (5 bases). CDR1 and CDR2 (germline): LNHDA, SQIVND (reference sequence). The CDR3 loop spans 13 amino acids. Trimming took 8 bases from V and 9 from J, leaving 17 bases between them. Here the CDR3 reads CASSAAAIGEQFF. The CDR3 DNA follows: TGTGCCAGTTCGGCAGCGGCCATCGGTGAGCAGTTCTTC.

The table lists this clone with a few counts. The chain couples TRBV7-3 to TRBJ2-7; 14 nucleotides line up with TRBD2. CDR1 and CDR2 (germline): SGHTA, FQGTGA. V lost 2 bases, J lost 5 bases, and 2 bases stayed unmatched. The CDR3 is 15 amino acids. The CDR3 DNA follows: TGTGCCAGCAGCTTATTGGGACTAGCGGGAGACGAGCAGTACTTC. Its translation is CASSLLGLAGDEQYF.

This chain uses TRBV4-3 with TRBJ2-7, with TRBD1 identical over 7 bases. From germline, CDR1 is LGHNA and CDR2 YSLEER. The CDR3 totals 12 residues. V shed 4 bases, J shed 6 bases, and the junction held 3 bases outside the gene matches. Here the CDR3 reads CASSRDRAEQYF. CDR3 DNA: TGCGCCAGCAGCCGAGACAGGGCCGAGCAGTACTTC.

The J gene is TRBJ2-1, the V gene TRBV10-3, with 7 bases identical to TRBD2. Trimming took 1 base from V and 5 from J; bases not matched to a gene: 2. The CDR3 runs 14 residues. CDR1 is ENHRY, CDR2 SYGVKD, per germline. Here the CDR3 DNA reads TGTGCCATCAGTGAGTTCGGGGGGAACAATGAGCAGTTCTTC. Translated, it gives CAISEFGGNNEQFF.

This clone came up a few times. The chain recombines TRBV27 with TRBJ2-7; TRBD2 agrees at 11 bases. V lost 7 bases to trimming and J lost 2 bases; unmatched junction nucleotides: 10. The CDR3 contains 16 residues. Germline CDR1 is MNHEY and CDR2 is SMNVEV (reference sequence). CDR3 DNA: TGTGCCAGCAATCGAGGAGGACTAGCGGGCGCCTACGAGCAGTACTTC. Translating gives CASNRGGLAGAYEQYF.

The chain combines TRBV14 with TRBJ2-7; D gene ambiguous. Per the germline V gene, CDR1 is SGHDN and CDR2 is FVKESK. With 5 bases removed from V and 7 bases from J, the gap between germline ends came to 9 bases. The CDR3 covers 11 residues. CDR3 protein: CASSNLFEQYF. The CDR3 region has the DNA TGTGCCAGCAGCAACTTATTTGAGCAGTACTTC.

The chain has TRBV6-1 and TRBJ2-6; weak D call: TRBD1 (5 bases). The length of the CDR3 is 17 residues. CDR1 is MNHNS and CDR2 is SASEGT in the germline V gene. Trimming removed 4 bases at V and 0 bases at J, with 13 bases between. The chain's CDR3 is CASSGQRSSSGANVLTF. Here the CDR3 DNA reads TGTGCCAGCAGTGGACAGCGCTCCAGCTCTGGGGCCAACGTCCTGACTTTC.

As DNA, the CDR3 is TGTGCCAGCAGCTTGGGTACGGGGGAATATCAGCCCCAGCATTTT. Translating gives CASSLGTGEYQPQHF. The chain links TRBV5-6 to TRBJ1-5, with a possible D match to TRBD1 (5 bases). CDR3 length equals 15 residues. Germline V CDR1 and CDR2: SGHDT, YYEEEE. V lost 0 bases to trimming and J lost 5 bases, with 12 bases between them.

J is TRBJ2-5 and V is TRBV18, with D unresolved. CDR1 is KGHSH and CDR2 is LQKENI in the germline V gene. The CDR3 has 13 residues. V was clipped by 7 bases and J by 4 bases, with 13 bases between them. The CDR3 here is CASLISGVETQYF. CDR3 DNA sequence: TGTGCCAGCTTAATCTCAGGCGTAGAGACCCAGTACTTC.

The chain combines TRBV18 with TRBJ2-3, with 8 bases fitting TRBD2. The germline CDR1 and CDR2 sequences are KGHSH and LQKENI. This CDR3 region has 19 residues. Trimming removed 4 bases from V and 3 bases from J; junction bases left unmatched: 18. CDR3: CASSQNGPRAGAITDTQYF. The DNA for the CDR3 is TGTGCCAGCTCACAGAACGGACCGCGAGCGGGAGCAATAACAGATACGCAGTATTTT.

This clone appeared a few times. This CDR3 reads CASSSIAGLANYGYTF. The CDR3 bases are TGCGCCAGCAGCTCAATCGCAGGGTTAGCTAACTATGGCTACACCTTC. The chain couples TRBV5-1 to TRBJ1-2; possible D gene TRBD1, 5 bases. This CDR3 contains 16 residues. Germline loops: CDR1 SGHRS, CDR2 YFSETQ. Trimming removed 3 bases from V and 0 bases from J, with 15 bases in between.

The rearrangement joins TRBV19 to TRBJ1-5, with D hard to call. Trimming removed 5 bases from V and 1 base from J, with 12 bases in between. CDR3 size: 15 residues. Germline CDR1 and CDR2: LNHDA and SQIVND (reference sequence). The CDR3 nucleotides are TGTGCCAGTAGTCACCCTGAACGGAGCAATCAGCCCCAGCATTTT. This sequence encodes CASSHPERSNQPQHF.

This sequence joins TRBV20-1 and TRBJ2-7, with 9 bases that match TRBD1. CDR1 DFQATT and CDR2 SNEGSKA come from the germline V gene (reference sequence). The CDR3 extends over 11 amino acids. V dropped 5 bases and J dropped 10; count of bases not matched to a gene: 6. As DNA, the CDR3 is TGCAGTGCTGCACGACAGGGGGAACAGTACTTC. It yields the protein CSAARQGEQYF.

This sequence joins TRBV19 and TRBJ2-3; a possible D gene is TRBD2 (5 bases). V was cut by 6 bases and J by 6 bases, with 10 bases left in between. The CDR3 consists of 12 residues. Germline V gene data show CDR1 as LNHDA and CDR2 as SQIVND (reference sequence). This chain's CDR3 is CASRRGSDTQYF. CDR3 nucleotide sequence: TGTGCCAGTAGACGGGGATCGGATACGCAGTATTTT. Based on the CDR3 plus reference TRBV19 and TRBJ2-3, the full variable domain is DGGITQSPKYLFRKEGQNVTLSCEQNLNHDAMYWYRQDPGQGLRLIYYSQIVNDFQKGDIAEGYSVSREKKESFPLTVTSAQKNPTAFYLCASRRGSDTQYFGPGTRLTVL.

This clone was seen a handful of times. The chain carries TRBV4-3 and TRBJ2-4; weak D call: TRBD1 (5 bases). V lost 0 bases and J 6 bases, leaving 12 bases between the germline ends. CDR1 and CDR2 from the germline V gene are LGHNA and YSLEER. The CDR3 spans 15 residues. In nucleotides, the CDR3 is TGCGCCAGCAGCCAAGATTACAGACAGTCAAACATTCAGTACTTC. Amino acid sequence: CASSQDYRQSNIQYF.

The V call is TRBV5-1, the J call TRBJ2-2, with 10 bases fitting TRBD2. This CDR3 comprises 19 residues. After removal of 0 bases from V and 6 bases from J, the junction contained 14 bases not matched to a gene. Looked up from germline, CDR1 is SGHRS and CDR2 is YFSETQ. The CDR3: CASSLERPGLADPSGELFF. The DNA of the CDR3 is TGCGCCAGCAGCTTGGAACGTCCCGGACTAGCGGACCCCTCCGGGGAGCTGTTTTTT.

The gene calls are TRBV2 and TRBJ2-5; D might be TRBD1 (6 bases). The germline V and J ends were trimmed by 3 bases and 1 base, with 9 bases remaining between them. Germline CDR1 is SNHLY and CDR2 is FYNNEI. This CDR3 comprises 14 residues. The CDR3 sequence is CASSEGQGQETQYF. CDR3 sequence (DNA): TGTGCCAGCAGTGAGGGACAAGGCCAAGAGACCCAGTACTTC.

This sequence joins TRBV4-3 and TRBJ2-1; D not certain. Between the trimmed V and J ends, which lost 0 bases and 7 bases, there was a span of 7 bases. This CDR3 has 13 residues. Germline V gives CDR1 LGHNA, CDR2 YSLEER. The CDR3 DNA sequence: TGCGCCAGCAGCCAAGATCACCTAAATGAGCAGTTCTTC. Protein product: CASSQDHLNEQFF.

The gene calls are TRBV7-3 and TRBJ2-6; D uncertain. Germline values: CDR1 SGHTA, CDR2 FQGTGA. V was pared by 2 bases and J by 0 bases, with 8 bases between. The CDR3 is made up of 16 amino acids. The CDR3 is CASSLGSPSGANVLTF. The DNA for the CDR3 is TGTGCCAGCAGCTTAGGCTCTCCCTCTGGGGCCAACGTCCTGACTTTC.

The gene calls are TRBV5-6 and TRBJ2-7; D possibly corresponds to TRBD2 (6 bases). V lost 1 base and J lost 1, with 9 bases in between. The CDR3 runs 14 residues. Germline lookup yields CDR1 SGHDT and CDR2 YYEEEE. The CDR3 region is CASSLNSGSYEQYF. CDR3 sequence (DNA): TGTGCCAGCAGCTTGAATAGCGGATCCTACGAGCAGTACTTC.

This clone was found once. In nucleotides, the CDR3 is TGTGCCAGCAGTTTGGCGGCGAACACCGGGGAGCTGTTTTTT. It is translated as CASSLAANTGELFF. V is TRBV25-1 and J is TRBJ2-2; D not certain. This CDR3 contains 14 residues. V dropped 5 bases and J dropped 0 bases, with 7 bases sitting between them. CDR1 and CDR2 from the germline V gene are MGHDK and SYGVNS.